This TCR beta chain originates from a study of T cell responses to AZD1222 COVID-19 vaccine. Findings and caveats of the study: All repertoire sampling was performed exclusively after the peak T cell response. Spike-specific TCR breadth and depth both grew after two AZD1222 doses.

The CDR3 consists of 15 residues. CDR1 and CDR2 (germline): SGHAT, FQNNGV. With 2 bases removed from V and 2 bases from J, the gap between germline ends came to 12 bases. Profiled with immunoSEQ multiplex PCR; TCRdb holds only in-frame clones, not every one. The sample includes approximately 170,000 clones, roughly 85% of them seen just once. As for this clone: Its antigen remains unknown.

The sequencing here drew on peripheral blood, taken 28 days after the second AZD1222 dose. The TCR was taken from an adult who received the AZD1222 COVID-19 vaccine. The chain combines TRBV11-2 with TRBJ1-2; a weak D match, TRBD1 (5 bases). CDR3 region: CASSLFPGRNYGYTF. In nucleotides, the CDR3 is TGTGCCAGCAGCTTATTCCCGGGACGCAACTATGGCTACACCTTC. The complete variable domain, with remaining parts taken from reference TRBV11-2 and TRBJ1-2, reads EAGVAQSPRYKIIEKRQSVAFWCNPISGHATLYWYQQILGQGPKLLIQFQNNGVVDDSQLPKDRFSAERLKGVDSTLKIQPAKLEDSAVYLCASSLFPGRNYGYTFGSGTRLTVV.